This T cell receptor (beta chain) is from a study of T cells after yellow fever vaccination. Across the whole study: The SMART-Seq v4 Ultra Low Input method served to prepare the low-cell-number fractions.

For TCR, cDNA came from 5'RACE template switching, which added a universal primer site and UMIs. Using its own MiXCR run on the 5' RACE reads, TCRdb lists one record per CDR3 protein. In the table there are under 500,000 distinct CDR3 sequences, about 19% of which are singletons. A note on this clonotype: Its antigen remains unidentified.

Study findings and constraints: Detected again after the booster were most primary-vaccination clones, at 95% to 97% CD4 and about 89% CD8.

Trimming took off 6 bases at V and 14 bases at J, with 17 bases between the two ends. The CDR3 contains 13 residues. Germline V CDR1 and CDR2: MNHEY, SVGEGT. The rearrangement uses TRBV6-2 or TRBV6-3 and TRBJ1-6, with unresolved D. Sequencing used PBMCs, obtained before the yellow fever booster vaccination. The source is a young man who received the YFV17D yellow fever vaccine. CDR3 sequence: CASRGWVRGTLHF. The CDR3 bases are TGTGCCAGCAGAGGTTGGGTCCGAGGTACCCTCCACTTT.